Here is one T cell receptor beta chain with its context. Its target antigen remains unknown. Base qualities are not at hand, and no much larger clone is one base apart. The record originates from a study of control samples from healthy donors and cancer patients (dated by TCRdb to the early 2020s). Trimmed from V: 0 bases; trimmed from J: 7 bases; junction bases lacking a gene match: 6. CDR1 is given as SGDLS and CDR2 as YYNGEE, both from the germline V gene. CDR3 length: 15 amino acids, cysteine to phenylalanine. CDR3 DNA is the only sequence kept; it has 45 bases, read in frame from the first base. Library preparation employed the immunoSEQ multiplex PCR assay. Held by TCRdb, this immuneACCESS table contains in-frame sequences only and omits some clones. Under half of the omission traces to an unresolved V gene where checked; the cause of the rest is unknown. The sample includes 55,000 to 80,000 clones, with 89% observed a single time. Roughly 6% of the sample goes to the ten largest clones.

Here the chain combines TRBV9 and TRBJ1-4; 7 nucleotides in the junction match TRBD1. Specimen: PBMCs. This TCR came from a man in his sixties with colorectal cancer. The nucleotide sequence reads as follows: TGTGCCAGCAGCGTAGGACAGGGAGGTCGTGAAAAACTGTTTTTT. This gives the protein CASSVGQGGREKLFF.